This TCR beta chain was sequenced in a study of blood T cell repertoires in COVID-19. Overall study context: The origin of the acute and convalescent COVID-19 samples was the United States, Italy and Spain. From T cells, B-cell-depleted T cells, or PBMCs came the material, which was cDNA or gDNA.

Germline CDR1 reads KGHSH; CDR2 reads LQKENI. V lost 1 base and J lost 8; bases outside the gene matches: 5. The CDR3 totals 14 residues. In the authors' methods: Estimated nucleated cell counts came from reference gene primer amplification. Profiling relied on immunoSEQ multiplex PCR, and the TCRdb table lists in-frame clones only, not all of them. Clone size and the V and J calls come from that table; the DNA yielded D and trimming. The table lists roughly 40,000 clones, 83% of them singletons. The source of this sequence is an elderly woman with active or convalescent COVID-19. V and J are TRBV18 and TRBJ1-1, with 9 bases matching TRBD1. Material: peripheral blood. In DNA, the CDR3 is TGTGCCAGCTCACCACGCGGGGGGACAGGGGAAGCTTTCTTT. Translated: CASSPRGGTGEAFF.